This entry features one T cell receptor beta chain sequence. Its antigen is unidentified. Germline V lookup: CDR1 SQVTM, CDR2 ANQGSEA. CDR3 length: 18 residues. After removal of 1 base from V and 5 bases from J, the junction contained 14 bases not matched to a gene. The source of the sample is a study of post-analysis software for immune sequencing data. Study results and caveats: Compared with controls, patients had more of about 5 TRBV segments, including TRBV5-6, TRBV5-1 and TRBV20-1. Clustering by F measure revealed strong co-clustering among samples prepared together in one batch. Normalized Chao1 diversity in multiple sclerosis patients fell significantly below that of controls.

Unique molecular identifiers featured in each of the TCR beta cDNA libraries. With roughly 0.85 to 11 million T cells as the source, a few hundred thousand cDNA molecules resulted. One entry per CDR3 protein results from TCRdb running MiXCR on the PCR reads. The sample carries approximately 630,000 distinct CDR3 sequences, around 64% recorded once. The TCR originated in a girl aged 2-10 years with multiple sclerosis. V is TRBV29-1 and J is TRBJ2-1; TRBD2 aligns across 10 bases. Input material: blood. CDR3 sequence: CSVEAPSGASGGHNEQFF. The CDR3 DNA follows: TGCAGCGTTGAAGCCCCCTCTGGGGCTAGCGGGGGTCACAATGAGCAGTTCTTC.